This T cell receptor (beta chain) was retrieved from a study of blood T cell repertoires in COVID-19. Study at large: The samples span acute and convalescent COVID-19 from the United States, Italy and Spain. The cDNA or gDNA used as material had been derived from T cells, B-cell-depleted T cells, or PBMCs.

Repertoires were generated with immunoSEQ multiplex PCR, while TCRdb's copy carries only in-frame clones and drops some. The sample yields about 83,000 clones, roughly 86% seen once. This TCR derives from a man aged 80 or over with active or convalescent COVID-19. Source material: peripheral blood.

The CDR3 here is CAISKRQGFDTEAFF. The CDR3 nucleotides are TGTGCCATCAGCAAACGACAGGGGTTTGACACTGAAGCTTTCTTT. This chain joins TRBV10-3 and TRBJ1-1; 8 bases agree with TRBD1. The V gene end was trimmed by 6 bases and the J gene end by 3 bases; junction bases not matched to a gene: 9. Germline V gene data show CDR1 as ENHRY and CDR2 as SYGVKD. The CDR3 spans 15 residues.